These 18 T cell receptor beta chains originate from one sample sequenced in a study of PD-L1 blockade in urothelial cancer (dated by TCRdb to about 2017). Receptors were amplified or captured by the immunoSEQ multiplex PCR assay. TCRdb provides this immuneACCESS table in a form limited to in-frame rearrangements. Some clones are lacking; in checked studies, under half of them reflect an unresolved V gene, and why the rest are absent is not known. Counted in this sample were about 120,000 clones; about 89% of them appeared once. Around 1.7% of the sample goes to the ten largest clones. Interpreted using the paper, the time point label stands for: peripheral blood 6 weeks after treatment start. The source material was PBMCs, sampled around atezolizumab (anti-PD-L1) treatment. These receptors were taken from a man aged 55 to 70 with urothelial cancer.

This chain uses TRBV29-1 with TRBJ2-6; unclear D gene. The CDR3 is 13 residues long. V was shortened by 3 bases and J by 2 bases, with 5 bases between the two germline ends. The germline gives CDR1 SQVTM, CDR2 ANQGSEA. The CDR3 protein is CSVDPAGANVLTF. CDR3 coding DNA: TGCAGCGTTGACCCCGCTGGGGCCAACGTCCTGACTTTC. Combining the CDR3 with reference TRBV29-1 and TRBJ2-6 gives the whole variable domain SAVISQKPSRDICQRGTSLTIQCQVDSQVTMMFWYRQQPGQSLTLIATANQGSEATYESGFVIDKFPISRPNLTFSTLTVSNMSPEDSSIYLCSVDPAGANVLTFGAGSRLTVL.

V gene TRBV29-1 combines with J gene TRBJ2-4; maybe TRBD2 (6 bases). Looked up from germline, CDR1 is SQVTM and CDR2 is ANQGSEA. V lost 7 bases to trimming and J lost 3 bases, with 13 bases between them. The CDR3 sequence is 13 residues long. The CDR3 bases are TGCAGCGCTAGCCTAGCGCTCAAAAACATTCAGTACTTC. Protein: CSASLALKNIQYF.

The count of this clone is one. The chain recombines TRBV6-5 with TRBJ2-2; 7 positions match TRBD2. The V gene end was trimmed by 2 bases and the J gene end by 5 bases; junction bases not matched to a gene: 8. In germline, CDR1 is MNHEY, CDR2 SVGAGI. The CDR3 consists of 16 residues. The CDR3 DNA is TGTGCCAGCAGTTACGAGACTAGCAGCGTTACCGGGGAGCTGTTTTTT. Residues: CASSYETSSVTGELFF.

CDR3 residues: CASSSGQGRAKNIQYF. CDR3 bases: TGTGCCAGCAGCTCCGGACAGGGTAGAGCCAAAAACATTCAGTACTTC. The rearrangement links TRBV13 to TRBJ2-4, with 8 bases aligning to TRBD1. The CDR3 is made up of 16 amino acids. Losses at the gene ends were 4 bases for V and 0 bases for J; bases not matched to a gene: 5. Germline V gives CDR1 PRHDT, CDR2 FYEKMQ (reference sequence).

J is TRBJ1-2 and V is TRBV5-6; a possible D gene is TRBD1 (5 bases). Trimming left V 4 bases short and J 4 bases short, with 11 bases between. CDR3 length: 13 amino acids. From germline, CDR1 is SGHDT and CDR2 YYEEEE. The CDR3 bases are TGTGCCAGCAGCCAGACAGCCTCCTATGGCTACACCTTC. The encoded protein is CASSQTASYGYTF.

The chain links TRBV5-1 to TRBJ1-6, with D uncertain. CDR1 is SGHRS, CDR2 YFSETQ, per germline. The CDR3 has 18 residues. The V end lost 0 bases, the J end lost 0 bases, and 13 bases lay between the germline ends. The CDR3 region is CASSLGSGTSSYNSPLHF. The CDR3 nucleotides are TGCGCCAGCAGCTTGGGTTCGGGAACTAGCTCCTATAATTCACCCCTCCACTTT.

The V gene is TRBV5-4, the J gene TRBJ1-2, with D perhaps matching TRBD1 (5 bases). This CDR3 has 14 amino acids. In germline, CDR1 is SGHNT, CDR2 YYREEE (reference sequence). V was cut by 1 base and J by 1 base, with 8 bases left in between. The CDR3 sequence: CASSLQGVNYGYTF. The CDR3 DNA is TGTGCCAGCAGCTTGCAAGGGGTTAACTATGGCTACACCTTC.

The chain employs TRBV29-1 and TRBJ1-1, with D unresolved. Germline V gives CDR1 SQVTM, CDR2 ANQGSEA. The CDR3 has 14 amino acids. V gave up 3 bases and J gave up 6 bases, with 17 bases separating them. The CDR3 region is CSVDSGGGFAEAFF. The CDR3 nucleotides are TGCAGCGTTGACTCGGGAGGAGGGTTCGCTGAAGCTTTCTTT.

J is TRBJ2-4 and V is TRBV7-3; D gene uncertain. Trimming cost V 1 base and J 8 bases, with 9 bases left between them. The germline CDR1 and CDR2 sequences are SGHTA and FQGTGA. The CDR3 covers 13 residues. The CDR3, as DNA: TGTGCCAGCAGCTTAATAGCAGTAGACATTCAGTACTTC. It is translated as CASSLIAVDIQYF.

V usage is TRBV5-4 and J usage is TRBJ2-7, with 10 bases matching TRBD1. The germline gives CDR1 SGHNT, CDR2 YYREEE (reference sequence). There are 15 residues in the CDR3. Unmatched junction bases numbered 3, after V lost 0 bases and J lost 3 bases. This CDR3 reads CASSLGTGGSYEQYF. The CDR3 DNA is TGTGCCAGCAGCTTGGGGACAGGGGGAAGCTACGAGCAGTACTTC.

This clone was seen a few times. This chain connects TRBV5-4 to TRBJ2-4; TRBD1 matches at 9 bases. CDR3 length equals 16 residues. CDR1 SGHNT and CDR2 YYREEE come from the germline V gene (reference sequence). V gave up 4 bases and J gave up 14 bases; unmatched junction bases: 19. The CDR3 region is CASSPTPDRGASWKYF. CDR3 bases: TGTGCCAGCAGCCCTACGCCGGACAGGGGCGCCAGTTGGAAGTACTTC.

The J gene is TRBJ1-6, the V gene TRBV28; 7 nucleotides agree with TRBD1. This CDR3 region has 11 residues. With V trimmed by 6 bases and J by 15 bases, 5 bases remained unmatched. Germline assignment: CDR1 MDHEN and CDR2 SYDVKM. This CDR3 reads CASRSGTVLHF. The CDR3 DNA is TGTGCCAGCAGATCCGGGACAGTCCTCCACTTT.

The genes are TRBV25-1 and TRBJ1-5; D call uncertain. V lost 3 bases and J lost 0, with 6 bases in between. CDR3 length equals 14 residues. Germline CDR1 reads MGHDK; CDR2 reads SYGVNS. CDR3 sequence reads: CASSDGGSNQPQHF. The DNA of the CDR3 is TGTGCCAGCAGTGACGGAGGTAGCAATCAGCCCCAGCATTTT.

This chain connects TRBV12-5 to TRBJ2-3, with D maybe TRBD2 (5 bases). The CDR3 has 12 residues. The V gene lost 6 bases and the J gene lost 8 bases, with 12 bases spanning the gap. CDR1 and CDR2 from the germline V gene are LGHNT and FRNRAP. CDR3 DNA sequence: TGTGCTAGTGGCCCCCTCCGGGGTACGCAGTATTTT. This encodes CASGPLRGTQYF.

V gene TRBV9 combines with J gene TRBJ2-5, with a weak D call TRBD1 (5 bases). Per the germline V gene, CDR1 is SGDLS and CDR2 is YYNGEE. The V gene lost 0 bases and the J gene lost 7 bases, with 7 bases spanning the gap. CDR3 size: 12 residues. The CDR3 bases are TGTGCCAGCAGCGTAGATCAGGGGACCCAGTACTTC. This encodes CASSVDQGTQYF.

CDR3 nucleotide sequence: TGCGCCAGCAGCTTGGCTCGGGCGCGGGGGGCCTCTGGGGCCAACGTCCTGACTTTC. Its translation: CASSLARARGASGANVLTF. The rearrangement joins TRBV5-1 to TRBJ2-6; 8 positions match TRBD2. The germline CDR1 and CDR2 sequences are SGHRS and YFSETQ. This CDR3 comprises 19 residues. J was trimmed by 0 bases and V by 0 bases; bases with no gene match: 8.

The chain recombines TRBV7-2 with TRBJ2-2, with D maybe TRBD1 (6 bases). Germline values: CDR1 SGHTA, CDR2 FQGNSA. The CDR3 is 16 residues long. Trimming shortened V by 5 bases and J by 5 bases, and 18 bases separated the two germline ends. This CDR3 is CASSPSRTVLTGELFF. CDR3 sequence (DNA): TGTGCCAGCAGCCCGAGTAGGACAGTTTTAACCGGGGAGCTGTTTTTT.

The CDR3 loop reads CATERGKKTEAFF. The CDR3, as DNA: TGTGCCACCGAGAGGGGGAAGAAGACTGAAGCTTTCTTT. The V call is TRBV6-1, the J call TRBJ1-1; maybe TRBD1 (6 bases). Germline assignment: CDR1 MNHNS and CDR2 SASEGT. The CDR3 is made up of 13 amino acids. The V and J ends lost 10 bases and 5 bases respectively, with 17 bases between them.